This T cell receptor beta chain was sequenced for a study of cytomegalovirus exposure and HLA in healthy donors (dated by TCRdb to the late 2010s). Turning to the overall study: An earlier analysis of some 600 of the donors reported about 280 Gb of sequence data and some 110 million unique TCR beta sequences obtained from approximately 180 million T cells. To predict cytomegalovirus infection status, the study brought together high-throughput TCR immunosequencing, statistical association of individual TCRs with disease status, and machine learning. The study aimed to test whether cataloging public T cell receptors could reveal signatures of past pathogen exposure. Donor age, sex, ethnicity and CMV serostatus were collected together with the repertoire data. In a later analysis, previously published TCR beta repertoires from 600 to 850 donors were re-analyzed and high-resolution HLA genotyping was added so that TCR occurrence patterns could be studied. All discovery cohort repertoires had been generated using a single sequencing platform. HLA typing covered class I and class II loci at four-digit resolution. A separate validation cohort of 100 to 150 different subjects was used in addition to the approximately 700-subject first cohort. A later genetic analysis used genome-wide SNP genotypes for about 65% of the 666 donors, treating that subset as a discovery cohort. An early release covering just under 650 HLA-typed donors comprised 250 to 350 gigabases of sequencing data and tens of millions of unique TCR sequences. The later analysis used no new phenotypic data to find candidate immune exposures, relying instead on TCR beta sequences and their occurrence across donors. Of the roughly 410 genotyped donors, 81% were placed in the genetic ancestry cluster associated with self-reported Caucasian donors. The T cell repertoires of 666 subjects were profiled by immunosequencing and related to cytomegalovirus serostatus. To decide whether each TCR beta V gene segment behaved as functional or pseudogenic, an earlier analysis of fewer than 750 of the donors relied on high-throughput TCR beta sequencing. Four or five DR-DQ haplotypes were handled as single units for association and clustering because linkage in the cohort was strong. Across approximately 420 genotyped donors of the cohort, an average of about 250,000 unique TCR beta nucleotide sequences per donor were sequenced, and about a sixth of those sequences were non-productive. Typing coverage differed by locus: A, B, C, DRB1 and DQB1 were typed in about 629-630 donors, DQA1 in about 560, DPA1 in some 600, and DPB1 in just under 490. Here is what the overall study found, with its caveats: The 87-base-pair reads could not distinguish some IMGT-functional V segments, including TRBV6-2 and TRBV6-3, so those segments were excluded. In vitro tests confirmed that a few of the cytomegalovirus-associated TCR beta chains recognize cytomegalovirus antigens. While some public TCRs were present in many individuals, most TCR sequences turned up only very rarely across donors. In an earlier analysis of fewer than 700 of the donors, most TCR beta V segments appeared in productive rearrangements about 90% or about 30% of the time, broadly matching IMGT annotations. The cohort was sequenced for TCR beta chains only, and without alpha or paired-chain data the features that could be detected were limited. Compared with equally common non-associated chains, HLA-associated TCR beta chains in a later analysis were more clonally expanded and had lower generation probabilities. The presence/absence analyses assumed that sequencing depth was roughly uniform across donors, and that assumption may not be true. Linkage disequilibrium might explain the correlated functional status among segregating V segments, but an unknown experimental factor could not be ruled out. According to a later analysis, most CMV-associated TCR beta chains appeared to be HLA-restricted, and the HLA associations seemed to be driven largely by CMV exposure. At a false discovery rate of 0.05, a later analysis linked under 20,000 TCR beta sequences to specific HLA alleles. A later analysis reported that several top co-occurrence clusters appeared linked to parvovirus B19, influenza, CMV and Epstein-Barr virus. Roughly 15 rarely observed V segments, including chromosome 9 orphons, were excluded from the earlier analysis of some 590 of the donors because counts were too low. A further reported finding was that TCR beta sequences accurately predicted the HLA-A and HLA-B alleles for most subjects in the first cohort. It was suggested by the authors that the approach could potentially be generalized to other disease states and immunological phenotypes. In a later genetic analysis, fewer N-insertions in productive TCRs were reported among donors in an Asian-associated ancestry cluster than the roughly 670-donor mean. The sequencing pipeline was judged likely to have produced a cluster of highly shared sequence variants as a technical artifact. In the study, approximately 150 TCR beta chains were listed as associated with cytomegalovirus. A later genetic analysis associated a missense DCLRE1C variant with V-gene and J-gene trimming of TCR beta chains, and an independent cohort replicated the association. The classifier was reported to diagnose cytomegalovirus status with high specificity and sensitivity in both the original cohort and the validation cohort. Because HLA typing was unavailable for some donors at each locus, only the typed subset was used in association tests. Immune exposure information for the cohort was limited to CMV serostatus. In a later analysis, TCR association rates were found to vary across HLA loci, with the most associated TCRs seen for DRB1 alleles and the fewest for HLA-C alleles. When HLA alleles, especially DR and DQ, strongly co-occurred, TCR associations were difficult to assign to individual alleles.

The cohort was made up of 666 healthy bone marrow donors. At the time of sampling, every cohort member was nominally healthy, though immune exposures that went unrecorded were likely present. The donor was CMV seronegative and was included in the group of 352 seronegative cohort members. Every donor gave a peripheral blood sample, and the peripheral blood mononuclear cells from that sample were used for TCR beta sequencing. The Qiagen DNeasy Blood Extraction Kit was used to extract genomic DNA from the blood cell samples. The library was prepared using the immunoSEQ multiplex PCR assay. The multiplex PCR relied on a mix of 60 forward primers for TCR Vbeta segments and 13 reverse primers for TCR Jbeta segments. Amplification of the CDR3 region of rearranged TCR beta genes was performed with a multiplex PCR assay on genomic DNA. On the Illumina HiSeq System, the amplified TCR beta libraries were sequenced as 87-base-pair reads. The paper's processing steps were these. In a later analysis, around 80 million unique TCR beta chains were counted across the approximately 640 repertoires, and around 10 million of these chains were shared by at least two donors. Raw reads were error-corrected and collapsed into unique sequences with a nearest-neighbor algorithm that merged closely related sequences to remove PCR and sequencing errors. V, D and J gene segments were assigned by aligning CDR3 sequences to IMGT reference sequences. For a sequence to be retained, a match of at least six nucleotides to both a V gene segment and a J gene segment was required. Rearrangements were called productive when the CDR3 lacked stop codons and stayed in frame with V and J; all others were non-productive. Following IMGT convention, CDR3 was defined as the stretch from the second conserved V-encoded cysteine up to the conserved J-encoded phenylalanine. The earlier analysis of 450 to 750 of the donors excluded any sequence lacking an unambiguous match to a single V gene segment. In an earlier analysis of approximately 590 of the donors, V segments were called functional above 56.7% productive rearrangements and were called segregating when the between-donor standard deviation exceeded 5%. To diagnose cytomegalovirus status from the catalog of TCR beta chain sequences, a statistical classification framework was built. In a later analysis, V and J genes were assigned by comparing TCR nucleotide sequences against IMGT/GENE-DB human TR gene sequences. In a later analysis, CDR3 sequences and most-parsimonious VDJ recombination scenarios were assigned using the TCRdist pipeline. In a later analysis, every TCR beta chain was defined by the combination of its CDR3 amino acid sequence and its V-gene family, and reads without a unique V-gene family were dropped. As a way to deal with suspected cross-contamination and a sequencing artifact, a later analysis dropped over 550 nucleotide sequences that were highly shared and had low generation probability. In a later analysis, a clonal expansion index for each public chain was calculated from normalized within-repertoire ranks of inferred template counts. Generation probabilities in a later analysis came from a VDJ recombination model fitted to out-of-frame rearrangements, and those results were checked against IGoR. In a later analysis, TCR-TCR, TCR-HLA and TCR-CMV co-occurrence was scored with hypergeometric tests, and a repertoire-size bias correction was applied to TCR pairs. In a later analysis, false discovery rates were estimated by permuting HLA or CMV assignments 20 times. In a later analysis, co-occurring TCRs were grouped using DBSCAN, with TCRdist sequence similarity added in when clustering inside HLA-allele-positive subsets. For co-occurrence clustering, repertoires with fewer than 30,000 or more than 120,000 public chains were excluded, along with roughly 5 repertoires with anomalous nucleotide sharing. The table was pulled from immuneACCESS by TCRdb, which kept in-frame rearrangements only. Such tables lose some clones; where checked, under half of the loss comes from unresolved V genes, and the rest has no known cause. V and J calls and clone size are given by that table; D and trimming were obtained from the DNA. Recorded for this sample are around 150,000 clones; approximately 71% of them occurred a single time. Jointly, the top ten make up roughly 2% of the sample.

With respect to this clone: The specificity of this receptor is unknown. Nothing much larger sits one base from this clone, and base qualities are not available.

V sheds 2 bases and J sheds 6 bases, leaving 14 bases between their ends. Reading the germline V gene gives CDR1 SGHTA and CDR2 FQGNSA. The CDR3 holds 15 amino acids from the cysteine to the phenylalanine. The only DNA kept is the CDR3, 45 bases in frame from the first base. Here the chain combines TRBV7-2 and TRBJ1-5; a weak D assignment points to TRBD1 (5 bases agree). Sequencing used PBMCs. The TCR originated in a man younger than 40 in good health and CMV-seronegative. The CDR3 has the sequence CASSLTAIGVQPQHF. The DNA sequence reads TGTGCCAGCAGCTTAACGGCGATAGGGGTTCAGCCCCAGCATTTT.